The entry below describes one TCR beta chain. Antigen: not known. Germline V CDR1 and CDR2: SGHTA, FQGNSA. The V and J ends lost 1 base and 4 bases respectively, with 17 bases between them. The CDR3 sequence is 18 residues long. With 60 Vbeta and 13 Jbeta primers, the PCR was carried out. Assay: immunoSEQ multiplex PCR; the TCRdb copy retains only in-frame clones and omits some. The table lists 150,000 to 200,000 clones, around 80% of them singletons. This entry comes from a study of cytomegalovirus exposure and HLA in healthy donors. Findings and limits, study-wide: The authors assumed roughly uniform sequencing depth across donors for presence/absence analyses.

The source is a male donor in good health and CMV-seronegative. Sequences were obtained from PBMCs. This sequence joins TRBV7-2 and TRBJ2-6, with a weak D call TRBD1 (6 bases). In DNA, the CDR3 is TGTGCCAGCAGCTTAGTGGGGTCAGGGGTTGGCGGGGCCAACGTCCTGACTTTC. This gives the protein CASSLVGSGVGGANVLTF.